Shown below are 18 T cell receptor beta chains from a single sample sequenced in a study of blood T cell repertoires in COVID-19. Sequencing was performed with immunoSEQ multiplex PCR; in TCRdb, only in-frame clones are kept and a portion is missing. The sample includes 490,000 or so clones, approximately 86% seen only once; the top ten take 6.5% to 8.5%. The specimen was PBMCs or T cells enriched from blood (not recorded which). The receptors were sampled from a woman between 55 and 75 years old who had recovered from COVID-19.

This chain uses TRBV11-2 with TRBJ1-1; no clear D. This CDR3 is 11 amino acids long. The germline V gene has CDR1 SGHAT and CDR2 FQNNGV. The ends were cut back, 6 bases at V and 2 bases at J, with 4 bases in the middle. The CDR3 sequence is CASRSNTEAFF. CDR3 nucleotide sequence: TGTGCCAGCAGATCTAACACTGAAGCTTTCTTT.

The CDR3 loop reads CASQGRGSPSNEKLFF. The CDR3, as DNA: TGTGCCAGTCAGGGGAGGGGGTCCCCGTCTAATGAAAAACTGTTTTTT. The V and J genes are TRBV19 and TRBJ1-4; tentative D call: TRBD1 (6 bases). With 8 bases removed from V and 3 bases from J, the gap between germline ends came to 19 bases. This CDR3 is 16 amino acids long. From germline, CDR1 is LNHDA and CDR2 SQIVND (reference sequence).

This clone was seen just once. The V call is TRBV7-9, the J call TRBJ1-2, with 7 bases lining up with TRBD1. CDR3 length: 13 residues. CDR1 and CDR2 (germline): SEHNR, FQNEAQ (reference sequence). The J segment lost 3 bases and the V segment lost 6 bases, leaving 4 bases of the junction unmatched. CDR3 amino acids: CASRYRGDYGYTF. The CDR3 region has the DNA TGTGCCAGCAGGTACAGGGGTGACTATGGCTACACCTTC.

The chain links TRBV5-1 to TRBJ1-4; D is undetermined. The ends were cut back, 4 bases at V and 6 bases at J, with 13 bases in the middle. CDR3 length: 14 residues. Germline CDR1 reads SGHRS; CDR2 reads YFSETQ. The DNA of the CDR3 is TGCGCCAGCAGCCCGGGTGGGAGGGATGAAAAACTGTTTTTT. It translates to CASSPGGRDEKLFF.

This sequence joins TRBV20-1 and TRBJ2-1; weak D call: TRBD2 (6 bases). This CDR3 spans 11 amino acids. V lost 8 bases and J lost 10, with 15 bases in between. Per germline, CDR1 DFQATT and CDR2 SNEGSKA (reference sequence). The DNA of the CDR3 is TGCAGTCGAATAAGGGGACTGGAGCAGTTCTTC. It translates to CSRIRGLEQFF.

As for this clone: The sample holds other DNA sequences that translate to the same CDR3. This chain uses TRBV11-2 with TRBJ1-6; D not certain. The ends were cut back, 3 bases at V and 9 bases at J, with 6 bases in the middle. CDR3 size: 12 residues. Germline V gene sequence: CDR1 SGHAT, CDR2 FQNNGV. The CDR3: CASSLGGSPLHF. In nucleotides, the CDR3 is TGTGCCAGCAGCTTGGGAGGTTCACCCCTCCACTTT.

The gene calls are TRBV18 and TRBJ1-1, with 8 bases that match TRBD1. V gave up 3 bases and J gave up 8 bases; unmatched junction bases: 2. Germline lookup yields CDR1 KGHSH and CDR2 LQKENI. The CDR3 sequence is 12 residues long. In DNA, the CDR3 is TGTGCCAGCTCACCCGGACAGGGAGAAGCTTTCTTT. This sequence encodes CASSPGQGEAFF.

The chain links TRBV10-3 to TRBJ2-7; 15 positions agree with TRBD2. The CDR3 is 19 amino acids. The junction had 9 bases not matched to a gene; V was cut back by 0 bases and J by 3 bases. The germline V gene encodes CDR1 ENHRY and CDR2 SYGVKD. The CDR3 DNA follows: TGTGCCATCAGTGAGTCGGGACTAGCGGGGGGCGGATGGGGCTACGAGCAGTACTTC. This gives the protein CAISESGLAGGGWGYEQYF.

Only one count was recorded for this clone. CDR3 sequence (DNA): TGTGCCAGCTCACTTTCGACTAGCGGGGAGCGGGAGACCCAGTACTTC. Protein: CASSLSTSGERETQYF. The chain uses TRBV18 and TRBJ2-5; TRBD2 matches 11 bases. The CDR3 totals 16 residues. V shed 4 bases, J shed 5 bases, and the junction held 9 bases outside the gene matches. CDR1 and CDR2 from the germline V gene are KGHSH and LQKENI.

The chain carries TRBV7-2 and TRBJ1-2; D may be TRBD1 (6 bases). V shed 5 bases and J shed 2 bases, with 15 bases lying between them. Germline CDR1 and CDR2: SGHTA and FQGNSA. The CDR3 is 15 amino acids. Here the CDR3 DNA reads TGTGCCAGCAGCCCCCGGCGGGGGGCAAACTATGGCTACACCTTC. It encodes CASSPRRGANYGYTF.

This rearrangement joins TRBV11-2 to TRBJ2-5; 8 positions agree with TRBD2. This CDR3 region has 15 residues. Germline V lookup: CDR1 SGHAT, CDR2 FQNNGV. Trimming cost V 3 bases and J 1 base; bases outside gene matches: 4. The CDR3: CASSLGGGFQETQYF. CDR3 bases: TGTGCCAGCAGCTTGGGCGGGGGGTTCCAAGAGACCCAGTACTTC.

This chain links TRBV5-6 with TRBJ2-5; TRBD1 matches at 8 bases. This CDR3 contains 14 residues. Trimming cost V 0 bases and J 5 bases; bases outside gene matches: 3. Germline assignment: CDR1 SGHDT and CDR2 YYEEEE. In DNA form, the CDR3 reads TGTGCCAGCAGCTTGGAATACAGGGGGGAGACCCAGTACTTC. It translates to CASSLEYRGETQYF.

The chain joins TRBV5-1 to TRBJ1-1, with D possibly matching TRBD1 (5 bases). The V end was cut by 4 bases, the J end by 3 bases, with 13 bases between. The CDR3 is made up of 14 amino acids. CDR1 SGHRS and CDR2 YFSETQ come from the germline V gene. The CDR3 loop reads CASSPAGIDTEAFF. CDR3 DNA: TGCGCCAGCAGCCCCGCAGGGATCGACACTGAAGCTTTCTTT.

CDR3 protein: CSVQGTGPYNEQFF. DNA for the CDR3: TGCAGCGTCCAAGGGACAGGGCCATACAATGAGCAGTTCTTC. The gene calls are TRBV29-1 and TRBJ2-1; 9 nucleotides agree with TRBD1. Germline CDR1 is SQVTM and CDR2 is ANQGSEA. The CDR3 covers 14 residues. V dropped 6 bases and J dropped 4; count of bases not matched to a gene: 7.

The genes are TRBV6-1 and TRBJ1-5; TRBD1 matches at 7 bases. The V gene's germline CDR1 is MNHNS and CDR2 SASEGT. J was trimmed by 3 bases and V by 8 bases; bases with no gene match: 7. The CDR3 length is 14 residues. The CDR3 sequence: CASVPGQYNQPQHF. DNA for the CDR3: TGTGCCAGCGTTCCGGGACAGTACAATCAGCCCCAGCATTTT.

This clone was observed a handful of times. The chain couples TRBV7-8 to TRBJ1-4; the match to TRBD1 covers 8 bases. After removal of 1 base from V and 7 bases from J, the junction contained 5 bases not matched to a gene. The CDR3 contains 15 residues. Germline V CDR1 and CDR2: SGHVS, FQNEAQ. The CDR3 protein is CASSLGRGQGEKLFF. The CDR3 nucleotides are TGTGCCAGCAGCTTAGGCAGGGGGCAGGGTGAAAAACTGTTTTTT.

V gene TRBV7-9 combines with J gene TRBJ2-7; weak D call: TRBD1 (5 bases). Deletions cut 3 bases from V and 6 bases from J, with 18 bases between. This CDR3 has 15 amino acids. Germline lookup yields CDR1 SEHNR and CDR2 FQNEAQ (reference sequence). Written as DNA, the CDR3 is TGTGCCAGCAGCTTCTCTACAGGTCGGATGGGCGAGCAGTACTTC. Translating it yields CASSFSTGRMGEQYF.

The chain carries TRBV7-8 and TRBJ2-3; the match to TRBD1 covers 9 bases. The J segment lost 1 base and the V segment lost 0 bases, leaving 11 bases of the junction unmatched. Germline CDR1 reads SGHVS; CDR2 reads FQNEAQ. This CDR3 spans 19 amino acids. The CDR3 spells CASSLAAGQGLTRTDTQYF. DNA for the CDR3: TGTGCCAGCAGCTTAGCTGCGGGACAGGGTCTAACCCGCACAGATACGCAGTATTTT. The variable domain in full, with the rest retrieved from reference TRBV7-8 and TRBJ2-3, is GAGVSQSPRYKVAKRGQDVALRCDPISGHVSLFWYQQALGQGPEFLTYFQNEAQLDKSGLPSDRFFAERPEGSVSTLKIQRTQQEDSAVYLCASSLAAGQGLTRTDTQYFGPGTRLTVL.